Listed here is a single T cell receptor (beta chain). Its antigen remains unknown. This sample is drawn from a study of cytomegalovirus exposure and HLA in healthy donors. The study's findings and limits: The study listed roughly 150 cytomegalovirus-associated TCR beta chains. Presence/absence analyses supposed approximately even sequencing depth among donors.

The PCR used 60 Vbeta and 13 Jbeta primers. Original handling: Later, an analysis found about 80 million unique TCR beta chains, and around 10 million of these were shared. Only in-frame clones appear in the TCRdb table, and some are missing; sequencing was by immunoSEQ multiplex PCR. That table supplies the V and J calls and clone size; D and trimming were determined from the DNA. The profile shows 150,000 to 200,000 clones, about four fifths of them singletons. Germline loops: CDR1 SQVTM, CDR2 ANQGSEA. The trim removed 6 bases at V and 3 bases at J, leaving 5 bases unmatched. This CDR3 is built from 13 residues.

The source of this sequence is a boy younger than 18 in good health and CMV-seronegative. V and J are TRBV29-1 and TRBJ1-5; 7 nucleotides match TRBD1. Sequenced material: PBMCs. In DNA, the CDR3 is TGCAGCGTGGCGGAGGGGGCCAATCAGCCCCAGCATTTT. Its protein product is CSVAEGANQPQHF. Full variable domain (rest looked up from reference TRBV29-1 and TRBJ1-5): SAVISQKPSRDICQRGTSLTIQCQVDSQVTMMFWYRQQPGQSLTLIATANQGSEATYESGFVIDKFPISRPNLTFSTLTVSNMSPEDSSIYLCSVAEGANQPQHFGDGTRLSIL.